This T cell receptor (beta chain) was documented in a study of blood T cell repertoires in COVID-19 (dated by TCRdb to the early 2020s). Notes on the research overall: Collaborator samples came from the United States, Italy and Spain and covered acute and convalescent phases of COVID-19. The prospective study material was composed of cDNA or gDNA derived from T cells, B-cell-depleted T cells, or PBMCs. Deeply sampled blood TCRbeta repertoires from subjects exposed to, actively infected with, or recovered from COVID-19 were included in the dataset. A freely available public database, intended as a resource for researchers studying the immune response to SARS-CoV-2, is where the repertoires were released. The samples were drawn from the first 160 participants of the ongoing ImmuneRACE study and from 1,254 subjects provided by 6 global collaborators. The sample metadata nearly always contained a de-identified subject ID, COVID-19 status, age in years and sex. HLA class I and class II types, where available, came from metadata supplied by the sample provider rather than from assay-based typing. Findings and caveats that apply to the study as a whole: The amount of clinical and demographic metadata varied by source and participant and was provided uncurated.

Of note for this clone: Its target antigen remains unknown. The junction departs from the called germline gene at one end, perhaps through a read error.

The immunoSEQ Assay, a bias-controlled multiplex PCR, was used to amplify TCRbeta CDR3 regions from genomic DNA. The original pipeline was this. Within the assay, amplification of reference gene primers was used to estimate how many nucleated cells each sample contained. To quantify the absolute abundance of each unique TCRbeta CDR3 rearrangement, sequence reads were collapsed and filtered. For each sample, productive Simpson clonality was calculated as the square root of Simpson's diversity index over productive rearrangements. The table comes from immuneACCESS by way of TCRdb, which keeps in-frame sequences with V and J called. Part of the clones is missing from these tables; in studies checked, under half for an unresolved V gene and the rest for unknown reasons. V and J calls and clone size are as listed in that table; D and trimming were resolved from the DNA. Across this sample there are about 240,000 clones, with about 86% seen only once. The ten largest account for under 6.5% of the sample.

The cysteine opens and the phenylalanine closes a CDR3 of 12 amino acids. Just the 36-base CDR3 DNA is kept, in frame starting at base 1. Looking up the germline V gene yields CDR1 MNHEY and CDR2 SVGAGI. Collaborating institutions collected whole blood in K2EDTA tubes following their own protocols. For TCRbeta analysis, collaborators shipped samples in one of three forms: frozen whole blood, isolated PBMCs, or DNA extracted from either of those sample types. Sequencing was performed on peripheral blood. This clonotype was obtained from a man between 60 and 75 years old with acute or convalescent COVID-19. The rearranged segments are TRBV6-5 and TRBJ2-5; perhaps TRBD2 is the D gene, with 6 bases matching. CDR3 reads: CASSYSGRPLNF. The DNA sequence is given as TGTGCCAGCAGTTACTCGGGGAGGCCCCTCAACTTC.